This T cell receptor (beta chain) was sequenced during a study of blood T cell repertoires in COVID-19. Per the authors' pipeline: Using reference gene primer amplification, nucleated cell counts were estimated. Libraries were prepared by immunoSEQ multiplex PCR; TCRdb keeps only in-frame clonotypes and omits some of them. V and J calls and clone size are as listed in that table; D and trimming were resolved from the DNA. There are about 180,000 clones in the sample; 80% to 90% occur only once, and around 1.9% lies in the top ten. This CDR3 contains 13 residues. Germline loops: CDR1 MDHEN, CDR2 SYDVKM. J was trimmed by 7 bases and V by 6 bases; bases with no gene match: 6.

The TCR sequence derives from a man aged 18 to 30 who had recovered from COVID-19. Sequencing was performed on peripheral blood. The chain couples TRBV28 to TRBJ1-5; TRBD1 matches 7 bases. CDR3 sequence (DNA): TGTGCCAGCAGAAGAACAGGGGCCCAGCCCCAGCATTTT. Protein sequence: CASRRTGAQPQHF.